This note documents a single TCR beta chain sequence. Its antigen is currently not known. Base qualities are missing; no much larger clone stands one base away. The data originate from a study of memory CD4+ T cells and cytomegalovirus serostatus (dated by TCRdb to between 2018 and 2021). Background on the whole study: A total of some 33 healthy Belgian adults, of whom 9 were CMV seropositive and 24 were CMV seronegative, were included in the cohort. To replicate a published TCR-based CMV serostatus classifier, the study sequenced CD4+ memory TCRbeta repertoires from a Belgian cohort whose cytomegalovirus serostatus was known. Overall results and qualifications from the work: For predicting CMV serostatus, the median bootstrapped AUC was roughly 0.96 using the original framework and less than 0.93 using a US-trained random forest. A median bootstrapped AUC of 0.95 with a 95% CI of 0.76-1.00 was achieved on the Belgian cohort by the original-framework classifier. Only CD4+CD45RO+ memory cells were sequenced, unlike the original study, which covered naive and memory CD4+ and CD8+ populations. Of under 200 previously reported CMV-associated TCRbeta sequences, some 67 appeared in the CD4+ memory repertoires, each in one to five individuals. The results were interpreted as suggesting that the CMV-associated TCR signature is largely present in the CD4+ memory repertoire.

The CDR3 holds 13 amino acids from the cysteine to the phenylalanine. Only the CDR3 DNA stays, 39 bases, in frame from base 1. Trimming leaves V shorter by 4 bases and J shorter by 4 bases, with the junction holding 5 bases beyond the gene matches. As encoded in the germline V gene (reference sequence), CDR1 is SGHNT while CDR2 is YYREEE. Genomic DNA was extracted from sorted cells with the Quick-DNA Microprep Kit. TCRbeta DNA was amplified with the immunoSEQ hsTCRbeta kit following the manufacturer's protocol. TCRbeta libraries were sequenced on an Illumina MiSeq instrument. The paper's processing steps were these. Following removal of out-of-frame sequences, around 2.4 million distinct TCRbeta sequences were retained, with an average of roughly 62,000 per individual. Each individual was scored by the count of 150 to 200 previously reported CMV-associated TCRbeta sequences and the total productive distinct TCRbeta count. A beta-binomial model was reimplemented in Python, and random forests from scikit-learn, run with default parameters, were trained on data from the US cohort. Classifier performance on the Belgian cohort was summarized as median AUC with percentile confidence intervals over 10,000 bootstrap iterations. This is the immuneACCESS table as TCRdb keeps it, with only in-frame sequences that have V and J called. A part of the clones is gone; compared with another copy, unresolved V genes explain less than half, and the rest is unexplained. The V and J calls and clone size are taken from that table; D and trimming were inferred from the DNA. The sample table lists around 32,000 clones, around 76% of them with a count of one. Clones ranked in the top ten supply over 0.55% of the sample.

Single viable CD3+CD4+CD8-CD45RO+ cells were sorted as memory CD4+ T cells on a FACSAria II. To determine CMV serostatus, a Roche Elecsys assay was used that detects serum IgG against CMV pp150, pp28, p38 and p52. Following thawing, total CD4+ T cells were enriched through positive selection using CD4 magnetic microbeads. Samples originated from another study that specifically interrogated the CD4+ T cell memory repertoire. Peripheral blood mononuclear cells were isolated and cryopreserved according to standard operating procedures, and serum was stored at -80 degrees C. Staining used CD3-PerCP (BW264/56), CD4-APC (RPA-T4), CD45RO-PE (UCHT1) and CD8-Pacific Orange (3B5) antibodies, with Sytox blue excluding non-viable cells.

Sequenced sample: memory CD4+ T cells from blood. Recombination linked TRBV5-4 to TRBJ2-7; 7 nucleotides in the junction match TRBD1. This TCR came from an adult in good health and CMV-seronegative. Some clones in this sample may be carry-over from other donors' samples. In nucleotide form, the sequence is TGTGCCAGCAGCGGGGGACAGTCATACGAGCAGTACTTC. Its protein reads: CASSGGQSYEQYF. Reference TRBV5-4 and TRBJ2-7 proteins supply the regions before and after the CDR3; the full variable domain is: ETGVTQSPTHLIKTRGQQVTLRCSSQSGHNTVSWYQQALGQGPQFIFQYYREEENGRGNFPPRFSGLQFPNYSSELNVNALELDDSALYLCASSGGQSYEQYFGPGTRLTVT.